These T cell receptor beta chains were read from a single sample in a study of response to subunit inactivated influenza vaccine. TCRdb itself ran the RT-PCR reads through MiXCR, one entry per CDR3 protein. The sample yields 600,000 to 850,000 distinct CDR3 sequences, around 13% seen once. This specimen was PBMCs from blood, taken 14 days before vaccination. These receptors all stem from a man in his forties or fifties who received an inactivated influenza vaccine. Each CDR3 is given with its conserved first and last residue. D genes are given only for firm matches. Clone size is not always given. Where it is, it says once, few, many or a class for expanded clones.

clone size | J gene | V gene | D gene | CDR3 DNA | CDR3 protein
few | TRBJ2-3 | TRBV4-3 | TRBD2 | TGCGCCAGCAGCCAACCCCCTTTAGCGGGTCCCACAGATACGCAGTATTTT | CASSQPPLAGPTDTQYF
few | TRBJ2-3 | TRBV10-3 | TRBD2 | TGTGCCATCAAGCTTAGCGGGGAGACAGATACGCAGTATTTT | CAIKLSGETDTQYF
few | TRBJ2-1 | TRBV28 | TRBD2 | TGTGCCAGCAGTTTATTAGCGGGAGCCTGGAATGAGCAGTTCTTC | CASSLLAGAWNEQFF
NA | TRBJ2-2 | TRBV4-2 | TRBD2 | TGTGCCAGCAGCCAAGGGACTAGCGGGAGGACCGGGGAGCTGTTTTTT | CASSQGTSGRTGELFF
few | TRBJ1-2 | TRBV7-2 | TRBD1 | TGTGCCAGCAGCTTAGTCGTTCTGGACAGGGTTAACTATGGCTACACCTTC | CASSLVVLDRVNYGYTF
few | TRBJ2-3 | TRBV12-3/TRBV12-4 | NA | TGTGCCAGCAGTTTCTTCGGGGTTTCTAGCACAGATACGCAGTATTTT | CASSFFGVSSTDTQYF
NA | TRBJ2-3 | TRBV24-1 | NA | TGTGCCACCAGTGATTCAGGGTTAAGCACAGATACGCAGTATTTT | CATSDSGLSTDTQYF
few | TRBJ1-2 | TRBV3-1 | TRBD1 | TGTGCCAGCAGCCAAGTTGGGACAGGGAACTATGGCTACACCTTC | CASSQVGTGNYGYTF
NA | TRBJ2-3 | TRBV20-1 | TRBD1 | TGCAGTGCTACGGACAGGGGGCCGGCAGATACGCAGTATTTT | CSATDRGPADTQYF
NA | TRBJ2-1 | TRBV23-1 | TRBD2 | TGCGCCAGCAGTCAATCAGAACTAGCGGAGGCCTATGAGCAGTTCTTC | CASSQSELAEAYEQFF
NA | TRBJ2-7 | TRBV7-2 | NA | TGTGCCAGCAGCTTAGGAACCGGGACACCGAGAGAGCAGTACTTC | CASSLGTGTPREQYF
few | TRBJ2-5 | TRBV2 | NA | TGTGCCAGCAGGGCAGGGGCCCTAGGGGAGACCCAGTACTTC | CASRAGALGETQYF
few | TRBJ2-3 | TRBV7-2 | NA | TGTGCCAGCAGCTCCCGCCGGGCCCCGGGAGATACGCAGTATTTT | CASSSRRAPGDTQYF
few | TRBJ2-1 | TRBV15 | NA | TGTGCCACCAGCGAACCGGGACAACAATACAATGAGCAGTTCTTC | CATSEPGQQYNEQFF
many | TRBJ2-3 | TRBV4-3 | NA | TGCGCCAGCAGCCAAGATACCCTCTCAGATACGCAGTATTTT | CASSQDTLSDTQYF
few | TRBJ2-7 | TRBV30 | NA | TGTGCCTGGAGTGTTGGGGGCCCACCCTTCTACGAGCAGTACTTC | CAWSVGGPPFYEQYF